This entry lists 9 T cell receptor beta chains sequenced from one sample in a study of Graves' ophthalmopathy and Graves' hyperthyroidism. Amplified TCR beta CDR3 regions were obtained using RNA transcripts as template. Scientists carried out first-round RT-PCR using HTBI primers and then a second-round multiplex PCR. MiXCR, run by TCRdb on the multiplex PCR reads, gives a single entry per CDR3 protein. The sample has 40,000 to 50,000 distinct CDR3 sequences, over 40% seen once; the top ten hold roughly 18%. The specimen sequenced was peripheral blood. These receptors were taken from an adult man with Graves' ophthalmopathy.

This clonotype has just one count. Germline and junction disagree at one end, which may indicate a read error. J is TRBJ1-4 and V is TRBV5-1; D is uncertain. This CDR3 is built from 14 residues. Germline V CDR1 and CDR2: SGHRS, YFSETQ. CDR3 protein: CACSPTVTNEKLFF. The CDR3 nucleotides read TGCGCCTGCAGCCCAACGGTGACTAATGAGAAACTGTTTTTT.

A remark on this clonotype: This may be a read error: a much more frequent sequence differs by one nucleotide. Because the CDR3's place on the DNA is in doubt, the DNA is left out and the CDR3 is given as listed by TCRdb. This chain links TRBV7-5 with TRBJ2-7; TRBD2 is taken as the D call from the table, unchecked against the DNA. TRBV7-5 constitutes a pseudogene. The CDR3 totals 18 residues, both ends included. The CDR3: CISVPEAPTSGEPYEQYV.

This clonotype showed up just a few times. The CDR3 protein is CSVDQGDGYGYTF. CDR3 DNA sequence: TGCAGCGTTGATCAGGGGGATGGCTATGGCTACACCTTC. The V and J genes are TRBV29-1 and TRBJ1-2, with TRBD1 matching over 7 bases. The trim removed 3 bases at V and 4 bases at J, leaving 5 bases unmatched. The germline gives CDR1 SQVTM, CDR2 ANQGSEA. This CDR3 contains 13 residues.

Only one count was recorded for this clonotype. The chain links TRBV20-1 to TRBJ1-1; the D is unclear. V lost 1 base and J lost 6, with 9 bases in between. CDR1 and CDR2 from the germline V gene are DFQATT and SNEGSKA (reference sequence). This CDR3 region has 12 residues. CDR3 sequence: CSARVRASEAFF. The DNA of the CDR3 is TGCAGTGCTAGAGTTCGGGCCTCTGAAGCTTTCTTT.

The chain has TRBV20-1 and TRBJ2-2, with TRBD2 matching 11 bases. Germline CDR1 is DFQATT and CDR2 is SNEGSKA (reference sequence). The CDR3 has 16 residues. The junction had 19 bases not matched to a gene; V was cut back by 8 bases and J by 11 bases. This CDR3 is CSTGDAALAGGSELFF. CDR3 sequence (DNA): TGCAGTACTGGAGATGCCGCGCTAGCGGGGGGTAGCGAGCTGTTTTTT.

This clonotype was detected many times. The rearrangement links TRBV6-1 to TRBJ2-7, with 13 bases fitting TRBD2. Germline V gene sequence: CDR1 MNHNS, CDR2 SASEGT. The CDR3 loop spans 15 amino acids. V was clipped by 6 bases and J by 0 bases; unmatched bases: 2. DNA of the CDR3: TGTGCCAGCAGCCGGACTAGCGGGAGCTCCTACGAGCAGTACTTC. As protein: CASSRTSGSSYEQYF.

The rearrangement joins TRBV7-9 to TRBJ2-4, with D perhaps matching TRBD2 (6 bases). Trimming took off 6 bases at V and 1 base at J, with 13 bases between the two ends. This CDR3 has 15 residues. Germline V gene lookup returns CDR1 SEHNR and CDR2 FQNEAQ (reference sequence). CDR3 amino acids: CASRPGLSAKNIQYF. The CDR3 DNA reads TGTGCCAGCAGACCGGGACTTTCGGCCAAAAACATTCAGTACTTC.

This chain uses TRBV6-5 with TRBJ2-2, with D unresolved. This CDR3 comprises 15 residues. V was pared by 2 bases and J by 4 bases, with 11 bases between. Germline V gene sequence: CDR1 MNHEY, CDR2 SVGAGI. The CDR3 sequence: CASSYAGPSTGELFF. The DNA of the CDR3 is TGTGCCAGCAGTTACGCTGGGCCGAGCACCGGGGAGCTGTTTTTT.

In this sample, this clonotype turned up many times. This CDR3 reads CASGGTGELFF. The CDR3 DNA sequence: TGTGCCAGTGGGGGGACCGGGGAGCTGTTTTTT. The chain is built from TRBV2 and TRBJ2-2, with a weak D call TRBD2 (6 bases). CDR1 is SNHLY, CDR2 FYNNEI, per germline. Trimming removed 9 bases from V and 5 bases from J, with 7 bases in between. There are 11 residues in the CDR3.